These T cell receptor beta chains were read from a single sample in a study of low-dose radiotherapy and immunotherapy resistance in tumors. TCRdb re-called the reads through MiXCR, storing one row per CDR3 protein. Among more than 50,000 distinct CDR3 sequences listed, approximately 25% were seen once. The source was PBMCs, collected before treatment. These receptor sequences come from a male donor with rectosigmoid adenocarcinoma. The conserved cysteine and the conserved F or W are not part of the CDR3 here. A row's size may be missing; if present it is once, few, many or a size class.

>many|TRBJ2-7|TRBV7-9
ASSPPYSYEQY
>few|TRBJ1-5|TRBV28
ASSATTGLNQPQH
>many|TRBJ2-7|TRBV28
ASSLDSPYEQY
>many|TRBJ2-7|TRBV7-2
ASRFAGGGSYEQY
>many|TRBJ2-7|TRBV28
ASSDPGQGIYEQY
>-|TRBJ1-5|TRBV28
ASSLSGGRHQPQH
>many|TRBJ1-2|TRBV28
ASSLWQGIISTGYT
>many|TRBJ2-1|TRBV19
ASSTHTSYREQF
>-|TRBJ1-2|TRBV12-3/TRBV12-4
ASSFGAQANYGYT
>many|TRBJ1-4|TRBV28
ASSSYQGRKLF
>many|TRBJ2-2|TRBV18
ASSPKLAGTSNTGELF
>large|TRBJ2-3|TRBV28
ASSLDSYTDTQY
>many|TRBJ2-1|TRBV27
ASSLKGAEQF
>-|TRBJ2-5|TRBV5-1
ASSPGTGQETQY
>many|TRBJ1-1|TRBV3-1
ASSQDVRGSSEAF
>many|TRBJ2-3|TRBV18
ASSPLEVSTDTQY
>many|TRBJ2-7|TRBV4-1
ASSQMTGGDEQY
>many|TRBJ2-2|TRBV3-1
ASRLKGELF
>many|TRBJ1-1|TRBV10-3
AIGTGMSEAF
>many|TRBJ2-3|TRBV5-1
ASSSSRGDTQY
>once|TRBJ1-1|TRBV4-3
ASSPTARSGGTEAF
>many|TRBJ1-5|TRBV3-1
ASSPTFDNQPQH
>-|TRBJ2-3|TRBV28
ATTEGDGTDTQY
>few|TRBJ2-6|TRBV15
ATSRLTESSGANVLT
>-|TRBJ2-1|TRBV6-8
ASAGGPPYNEQF
>many|TRBJ2-5|TRBV7-9
ASSPHGGLETQY
>few|TRBJ2-7|TRBV6-2/TRBV6-3
ASSPVPGQTTYEQY
>many|TRBJ2-1|TRBV13
ASSPIGYNEQF
>many|TRBJ1-5|TRBV2
ASSGGAPQPQH
>many|TRBJ2-3|TRBV10-3
AISDTGSGTDTQY
>few|TRBJ2-7|TRBV28
ASLGQGAEQY